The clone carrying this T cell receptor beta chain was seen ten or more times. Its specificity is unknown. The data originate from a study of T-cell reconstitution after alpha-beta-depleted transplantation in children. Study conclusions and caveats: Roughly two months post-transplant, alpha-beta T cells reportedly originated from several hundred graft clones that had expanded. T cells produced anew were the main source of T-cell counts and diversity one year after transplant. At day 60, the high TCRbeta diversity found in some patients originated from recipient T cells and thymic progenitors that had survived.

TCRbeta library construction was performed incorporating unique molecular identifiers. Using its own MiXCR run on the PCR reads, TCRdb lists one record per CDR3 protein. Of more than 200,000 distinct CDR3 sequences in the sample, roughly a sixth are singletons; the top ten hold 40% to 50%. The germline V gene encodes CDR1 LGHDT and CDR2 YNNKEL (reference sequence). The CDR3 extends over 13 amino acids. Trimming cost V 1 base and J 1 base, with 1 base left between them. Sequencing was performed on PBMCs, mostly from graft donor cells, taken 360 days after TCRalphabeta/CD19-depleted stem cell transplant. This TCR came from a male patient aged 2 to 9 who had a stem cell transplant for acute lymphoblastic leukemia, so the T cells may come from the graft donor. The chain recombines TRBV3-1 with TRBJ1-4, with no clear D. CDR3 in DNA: TGTGCCAGCAGCCAAGGAACTAATGAAAAACTGTTTTTT. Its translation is CASSQGTNEKLFF. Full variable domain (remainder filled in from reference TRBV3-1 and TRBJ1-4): DTAVSQTPKYLVTQMGNDKSIKCEQNLGHDTMYWYKQDSKKFLKIMFSYNNKELIINETVPNRFSPKSPDKAHLNLHINSLELGDSAVYFCASSQGTNEKLFFGSGTQLSVL.